The sequence of this T cell receptor (beta chain) was determined in a study of blood T cell repertoires in COVID-19. About the study: T cells, B-cell-depleted T cells, or PBMCs supplied cDNA or gDNA.

Clinical history as reported by participants underpinned cohort assignment. Cohort 3 recovery required two negative PCRs, clearance, or symptom resolution. Under the authors' procedure: From reference gene primer amplification, estimates of nucleated cell counts were derived. This table comes from immunoSEQ multiplex PCR, and its TCRdb copy is limited to in-frame clones, with some not included. V, J and clone size are those of that table, while D and trimming were read from the DNA. This table holds some 200,000 clones, roughly 90% found once. The receptor was derived from a woman aged 18-29 years who had recovered from COVID-19. Sequenced material: PBMCs or T cells enriched from blood (not recorded which).

In nucleotides, the CDR3 is TGTGCCAGCAGTCCTACGAAAGCGGGGGGTTACAATGAGCAGTTCTTC. It encodes CASSPTKAGGYNEQFF. The chain employs TRBV27 and TRBJ2-1, with 9 bases lining up with TRBD2. Looked up from germline, CDR1 is MNHEY and CDR2 is SMNVEV (reference sequence). There are 16 residues in the CDR3. The junction had 9 bases not matched to a gene; V was cut back by 5 bases and J by 4 bases.